This T cell receptor (beta chain) derives from a study of blood T cell repertoires in COVID-19 (dated by TCRdb to about 2020). Some background on the complete study: Samples from collaborators originated in the United States, Italy and Spain and spanned both the acute and convalescent phases of COVID-19. The prospective study material was composed of cDNA or gDNA derived from T cells, B-cell-depleted T cells, or PBMCs. Deeply sampled blood TCRbeta repertoires from subjects exposed to, actively infected with, or recovered from COVID-19 were included in the dataset. The repertoires were made available in a free public database intended to serve as a resource for research on the immune response to SARS-CoV-2. Samples came from the ongoing ImmuneRACE study (first 160 participants) plus 1,254 subjects from 6 global collaborators. Sample metadata almost always included a de-identified subject ID, COVID-19 status, age in years and sex. Where available, HLA class I and class II types were taken from metadata supplied by the sample provider and were not determined by assay-based typing. General study outcomes and caveats: How much clinical and demographic metadata was included differed by source and by participant, and the metadata was provided uncurated.

On this clone: The antigen this receptor binds is unknown. The sample holds no much larger clone one base away, and base qualities are not on file.

Unmatched junction bases come to 22, with V trimmed by 8 bases and J by 5 bases. CDR1 is given as GTSNPN and CDR2 as SVGIG, both from the germline V gene (reference sequence). The CDR3 has 19 amino acids, counting the end cysteine and phenylalanine. Only CDR3 DNA remains: 57 bases, in frame from the first base. One collaborating source in Seattle enrolled patients while the patients were actively infected and followed the patients over time throughout the course of disease. Each collaborating institution followed its own protocols to collect whole blood in K2EDTA tubes. For TCRbeta analysis, collaborators shipped samples as frozen whole blood, isolated PBMCs, or DNA extracted from either of those sample types. The immunoSEQ Assay, a bias-controlled multiplex PCR, was used to amplify TCRbeta CDR3 regions from genomic DNA. The paper's data handling went like this. The number of nucleated cells in each sample was estimated from the amplification of reference gene primers within the assay. To quantify the absolute abundance of each unique TCRbeta CDR3 rearrangement, sequence reads were collapsed and filtered. For each sample, productive Simpson clonality was calculated as the square root of Simpson's diversity index across productive rearrangements. TCRdb provides this immuneACCESS table in a form limited to in-frame rearrangements. Some clones are lacking; in checked studies, under half of them reflect an unresolved V gene, and why the rest are absent is not known. The V and J calls and clone size are taken from that table; D and trimming were inferred from the DNA. Recorded for this sample are fewer than 500,000 clones; 80% to 90% of them occurred a single time. The ten largest clones take up around 0.92% of the sample.

This sequence originates from a man in his late teens or twenties with COVID-19, enrolled during active disease. Sequencing was performed on peripheral blood. The rearranged segments are TRBV30 and TRBJ2-5; TRBD2 matches 14 bases in the middle. The CDR3 amino acid sequence is: CAGNLETGQGLAGEETQYF. The base sequence is TGTGCCGGAAACCTCGAAACCGGACAGGGACTAGCGGGGGAGGAGACCCAGTACTTC.